One and the same sample provided the 19 T cell receptor beta chains below, sequenced in a study of blood T cell repertoires in COVID-19. Clones were sequenced by immunoSEQ multiplex PCR, and TCRdb holds only the in-frame ones, with some missing. The data contain approximately 85,000 clones, 75% to 90% of them singletons. The sequenced sample consisted of peripheral blood. The receptors derive from a man aged 45-65 years with active or convalescent COVID-19.

This chain joins TRBV7-8 and TRBJ2-7; 11 positions agree with TRBD1. Losses at the gene ends were 5 bases for V and 1 base for J; bases not matched to a gene: 4. Germline V gene sequence: CDR1 SGHVS, CDR2 FQNEAQ. The CDR3 consists of 15 residues. The CDR3 region is CASSPRDRGSYEQYF. The DNA of the CDR3 is TGTGCCAGCAGCCCAAGGGACAGGGGGTCCTACGAGCAGTACTTC.

The chain couples TRBV6-4 to TRBJ1-2; TRBD1 matches at 11 bases. V gave up 10 bases and J gave up 8 bases; unmatched junction bases: 21. Per germline, CDR1 MRHNA and CDR2 SNTAGT. This CDR3 region has 17 residues. The CDR3 DNA sequence: TGTGCCACCCAGGATCGTGGGACAGGGGGAAATGGATGGGGCTACACCTTC. Translated, it gives CATQDRGTGGNGWGYTF.

This clone was recorded once. CDR3 protein: CASSLEPTSLVTGELFF. CDR3 nucleotides: TGCGCCAGCAGCTTGGAGCCTACTAGCTTGGTAACCGGGGAGCTGTTTTTT. V gene TRBV5-1 combines with J gene TRBJ2-2; D might be TRBD2 (6 bases). Deletions cut 0 bases from V and 5 bases from J, with 17 bases between. In germline, CDR1 is SGHRS, CDR2 YFSETQ. This CDR3 is built from 17 residues. Full variable domain (outside the CDR3, taken from reference TRBV5-1 and TRBJ2-2): KAGVTQTPRYLIKTRGQQVTLSCSPISGHRSVSWYQQTPGQGLQFLFEYFSETQRNKGNFPGRFSGRQFSNSRSEMNVSTLELGDSALYLCASSLEPTSLVTGELFFGEGSRLTVL.

V gene TRBV18 combines with J gene TRBJ2-1; 7 bases align to TRBD2. Germline assignment: CDR1 KGHSH and CDR2 LQKENI. The junction had 5 bases not matched to a gene; V was cut back by 2 bases and J by 4 bases. The CDR3 runs 15 residues. CDR3 sequence reads: CASSPTSGEYNEQFF. The CDR3 DNA reads TGTGCCAGCTCACCAACAAGCGGGGAATACAATGAGCAGTTCTTC.

The table lists this clone with a few counts. The gene calls are TRBV4-1 and TRBJ2-7; 13 nucleotides line up with TRBD2. CDR1 is MGHRA and CDR2 is YSYEKL in the germline V gene. The trim removed 0 bases at V and 0 bases at J, leaving 5 bases unmatched. The CDR3 is made up of 18 amino acids. CDR3 sequence (DNA): TGCGCCAGCAGCCAAGATAGGGGACTAGCGGGGAGCTCCTACGAGCAGTACTTC. Protein product: CASSQDRGLAGSSYEQYF.

This rearrangement joins TRBV7-8 to TRBJ2-5, with TRBD1 identical over 11 bases. V shed 6 bases, J shed 7 bases, and the junction held 7 bases outside the gene matches. CDR1 and CDR2 from the germline V gene are SGHVS and FQNEAQ. The CDR3 is 14 amino acids. CDR3 nucleotide sequence: TGTGCCAGCAGGACGGGACAGGGGGGGTTGACCCAGTACTTC. Translated: CASRTGQGGLTQYF.

The J gene is TRBJ2-7, the V gene TRBV10-3, with 8 bases aligning to TRBD1. Germline CDR1 ENHRY, CDR2 SYGVKD. CDR3 length: 15 residues. The trim removed 0 bases at V and 4 bases at J, leaving 5 bases unmatched. Here the CDR3 DNA reads TGTGCCATCAGTGAGTCGACAGGGGTCCCTTACGAGCAGTACTTC. It yields the protein CAISESTGVPYEQYF.

This clone was seen only once. This chain joins TRBV5-1 and TRBJ2-7; 11 nucleotides agree with TRBD1. Losses at the gene ends were 5 bases for V and 5 bases for J; bases not matched to a gene: 6. This CDR3 region has 14 residues. Germline CDR1 reads SGHRS; CDR2 reads YFSETQ. The CDR3 DNA follows: TGCGCCAGCAGACAGGACAGGGGGCACGACGAGCAGTACTTC. Residues: CASRQDRGHDEQYF.

This chain joins TRBV21-1 and TRBJ2-3; TRBD1 is the table's D call, not checked against the DNA. TRBV21-1 is assigned pseudogene status. This CDR3 comprises 15 residues. In nucleotides, the CDR3 is TGTGCCAGCAGCTGGGCCCCAGCTGGGTTTGATACGCAGTATTTT. This codes for CASSWAPAGFDTQYF.

The chain employs TRBV19 and TRBJ2-6; D might be TRBD2 (6 bases). CDR3 length equals 17 residues. V lost 3 bases, J lost 2 bases, and 14 bases lay in between. The germline CDR1 and CDR2 sequences are LNHDA and SQIVND (reference sequence). CDR3 residues: CASSMGGPVTGANVLTF. The CDR3 DNA is TGTGCCAGTAGTATGGGGGGTCCAGTCACTGGGGCCAACGTCCTGACTTTC.

This chain connects TRBV30 to TRBJ2-7; 9 bases align to TRBD1. This CDR3 spans 12 amino acids. Germline CDR1 and CDR2: GTSNPN and SVGIG (reference sequence). In nucleotides, the CDR3 is TGTGCGCTCCGGGACAGGGTCTACGAGCAGTACTTC. It is translated as CALRDRVYEQYF.

The chain carries TRBV5-4 and TRBJ2-7, with TRBD2 as a possible D gene (6 bases). The CDR3 is 14 amino acids. Trimming took 4 bases from V and 3 from J, leaving 14 bases between them. Germline CDR1 reads SGHNT; CDR2 reads YYREEE (reference sequence). CDR3 nucleotide sequence: TGTGCCAGCAGCCCTTCGGGGGATGGCTACGAGCAGTACTTC. Its protein product is CASSPSGDGYEQYF.

V and J are TRBV12-3 or TRBV12-4 and TRBJ1-6; weak D call: TRBD1 (5 bases). V was shortened by 6 bases and J by 8 bases, with 8 bases between the two germline ends. The CDR3 spans 12 residues. The CDR3, as DNA: TGTGCCAGCAGCCAGACAGATTCACCCCTCCACTTT. Amino acid sequence: CASSQTDSPLHF.

V is TRBV15 and J is TRBJ2-1, with 8 positions matching TRBD1. The length of the CDR3 is 15 residues. Losses at the gene ends were 3 bases for V and 2 bases for J; bases not matched to a gene: 3. The germline gives CDR1 LNHNV, CDR2 YYDKDF (reference sequence). CDR3 amino acids: CATSRTGDPYNEQFF. The CDR3 DNA sequence: TGTGCCACCAGCAGGACAGGGGACCCCTACAATGAGCAGTTCTTC.

A single count supports this clone. V gene TRBV4-1 combines with J gene TRBJ1-6, with TRBD1 as a possible D gene (5 bases). Trimming took off 1 base at V and 0 bases at J, with 13 bases between the two ends. CDR3 size: 18 residues. The germline gives CDR1 MGHRA, CDR2 YSYEKL. The CDR3 sequence is CASSQGGGRGSYNSPLHF. The CDR3 DNA reads TGCGCCAGCAGCCAAGGAGGTGGGAGGGGCTCCTATAATTCACCCCTCCACTTT.

The chain uses TRBV6-1 and TRBJ2-1; a weak D match, TRBD1 (5 bases). This CDR3 region has 15 residues. Trimming took off 0 bases at V and 6 bases at J, with 12 bases between the two ends. Germline loops: CDR1 MNHNS, CDR2 SASEGT. The CDR3 is CASSEAGQGLNEQFF. DNA for the CDR3: TGTGCCAGCAGTGAAGCCGGGCAGGGTCTCAATGAGCAGTTCTTC.

This clone was recorded a few times. The chain has TRBV2 and TRBJ1-3; D may be TRBD1 (6 bases). V was clipped by 7 bases and J by 4 bases, with 20 bases between them. Germline-derived CDR1 and CDR2 are SNHLY and FYNNEI. The CDR3 consists of 16 residues. The CDR3 DNA is TGTGCCAGCAACCCCCTTCGTGGGGGCAACGGAAACACCATATATTTT. Its protein is CASNPLRGGNGNTIYF.

This rearrangement joins TRBV30 to TRBJ1-6; 10 nucleotides align to TRBD1. With V trimmed by 3 bases and J by 8 bases, 4 bases remained unmatched. From germline, CDR1 is GTSNPN and CDR2 SVGIG (reference sequence). This CDR3 has 14 amino acids. CDR3 region: CAWRTGGAYSPLHF. The CDR3 DNA reads TGTGCCTGGAGGACAGGGGGCGCCTATTCACCCCTCCACTTT.

V is TRBV10-3 and J is TRBJ2-3; D remains ambiguous. The germline V gene has CDR1 ENHRY and CDR2 SYGVKD. V was pared by 1 base and J by 4 bases, with 15 bases between. The CDR3 is made up of 16 amino acids. The CDR3 coding sequence is TGTGCCATCAGTGAGTTTGGCGGAAACTTTCCAGATACGCAGTATTTT. As protein: CAISEFGGNFPDTQYF.